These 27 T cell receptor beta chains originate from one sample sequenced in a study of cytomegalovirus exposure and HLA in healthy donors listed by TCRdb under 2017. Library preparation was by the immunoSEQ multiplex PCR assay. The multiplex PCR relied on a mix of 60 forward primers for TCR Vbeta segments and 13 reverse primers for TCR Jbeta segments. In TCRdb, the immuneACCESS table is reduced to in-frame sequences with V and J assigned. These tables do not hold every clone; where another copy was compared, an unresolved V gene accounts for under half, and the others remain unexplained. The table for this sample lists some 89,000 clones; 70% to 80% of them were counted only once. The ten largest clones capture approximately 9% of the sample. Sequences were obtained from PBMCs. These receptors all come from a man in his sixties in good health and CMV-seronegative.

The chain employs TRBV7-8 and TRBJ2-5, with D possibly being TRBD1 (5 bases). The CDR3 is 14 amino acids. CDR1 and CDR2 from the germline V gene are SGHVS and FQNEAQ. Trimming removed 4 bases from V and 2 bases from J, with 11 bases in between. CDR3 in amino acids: CASSSRQTQETQYF. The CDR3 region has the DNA TGTGCCAGCAGCTCCCGACAGACACAAGAGACCCAGTACTTC.

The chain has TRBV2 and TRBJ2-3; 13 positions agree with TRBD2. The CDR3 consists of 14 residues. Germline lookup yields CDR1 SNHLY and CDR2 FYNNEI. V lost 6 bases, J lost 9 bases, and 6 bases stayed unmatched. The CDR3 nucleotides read TGTGCCAGCAGCGGACTAGCGGGGGCGCAAACGCAGTATTTT. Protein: CASSGLAGAQTQYF.

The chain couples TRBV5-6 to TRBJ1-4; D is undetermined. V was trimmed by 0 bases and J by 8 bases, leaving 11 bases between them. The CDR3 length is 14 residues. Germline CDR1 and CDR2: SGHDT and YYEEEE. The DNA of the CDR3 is TGTGCCAGCAGCTTGGGCCAGGAGGCGGAAAAACTGTTTTTT. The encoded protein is CASSLGQEAEKLFF.

Written as DNA, the CDR3 is TGTGCCAGTAGTATGGCGGCCGGGAAATACGAGCAGTACTTC. Its translation: CASSMAAGKYEQYF. The rearrangement joins TRBV19 to TRBJ2-7; possible D gene TRBD2, 5 bases. Germline V gene lookup returns CDR1 LNHDA and CDR2 SQIVND (reference sequence). V dropped 3 bases and J dropped 4 bases, with 13 bases sitting between them. The CDR3 loop spans 14 amino acids. Full variable domain (rest looked up from reference TRBV19 and TRBJ2-7): DGGITQSPKYLFRKEGQNVTLSCEQNLNHDAMYWYRQDPGQGLRLIYYSQIVNDFQKGDIAEGYSVSREKKESFPLTVTSAQKNPTAFYLCASSMAAGKYEQYFGPGTRLTVT.

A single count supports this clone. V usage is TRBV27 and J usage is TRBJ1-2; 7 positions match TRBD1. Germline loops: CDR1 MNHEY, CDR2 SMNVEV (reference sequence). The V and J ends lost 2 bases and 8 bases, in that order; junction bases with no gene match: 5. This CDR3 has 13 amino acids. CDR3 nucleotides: TGTGCCAGCAGTTTAGAGGGGGCGGCAGGCTACACCTTC. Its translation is CASSLEGAAGYTF.

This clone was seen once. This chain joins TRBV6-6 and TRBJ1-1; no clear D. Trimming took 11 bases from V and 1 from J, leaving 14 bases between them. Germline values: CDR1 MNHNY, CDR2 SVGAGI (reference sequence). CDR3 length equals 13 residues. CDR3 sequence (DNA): TGTGCCGCGGGAGGACGGACGAACACTGAAGCTTTCTTT. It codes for CAAGGRTNTEAFF.

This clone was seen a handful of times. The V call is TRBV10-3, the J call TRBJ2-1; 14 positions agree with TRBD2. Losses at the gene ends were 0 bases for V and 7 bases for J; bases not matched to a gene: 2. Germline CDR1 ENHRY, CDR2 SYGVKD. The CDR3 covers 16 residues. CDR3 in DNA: TGTGCCATCAGTGAGTCGGGACTAGCGGGAGAGAATGAGCAGTTCTTC. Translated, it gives CAISESGLAGENEQFF.

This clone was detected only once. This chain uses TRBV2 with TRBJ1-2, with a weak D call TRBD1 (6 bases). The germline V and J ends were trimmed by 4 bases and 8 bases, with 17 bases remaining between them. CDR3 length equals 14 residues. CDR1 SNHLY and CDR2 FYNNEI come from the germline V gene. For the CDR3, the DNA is TGTGCCAGCAGTGTGGACAGAACCTCGGGGGGCTACACCTTC. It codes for CASSVDRTSGGYTF.

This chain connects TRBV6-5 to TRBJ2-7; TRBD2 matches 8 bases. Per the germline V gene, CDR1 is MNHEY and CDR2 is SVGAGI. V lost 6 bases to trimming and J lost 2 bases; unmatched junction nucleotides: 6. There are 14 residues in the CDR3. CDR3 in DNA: TGTGCCAGCAGCCCCCCCGGGGGGGCCTACGAGCAGTACTTC. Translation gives CASSPPGGAYEQYF.

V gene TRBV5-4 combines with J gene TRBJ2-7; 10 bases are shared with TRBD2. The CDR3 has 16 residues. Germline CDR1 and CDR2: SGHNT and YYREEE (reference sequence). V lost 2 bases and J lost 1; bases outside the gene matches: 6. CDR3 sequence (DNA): TGTGCCAGCAGCTTCGAGACTAGCGGGCTTTCCTACGAGCAGTACTTC. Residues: CASSFETSGLSYEQYF.

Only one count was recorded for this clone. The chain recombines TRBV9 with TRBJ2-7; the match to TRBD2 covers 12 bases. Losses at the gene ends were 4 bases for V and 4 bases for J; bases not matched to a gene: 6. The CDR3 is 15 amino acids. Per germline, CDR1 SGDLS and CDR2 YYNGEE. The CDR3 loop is CASSFLTSGSYEQYF. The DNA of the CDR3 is TGTGCCAGCAGCTTTCTGACTAGCGGGAGTTACGAGCAGTACTTC.

In nucleotides, the CDR3 is TGTGCCAGCAGTGAGGACAGGGTCTACGAGCAGTACTTC. Translated: CASSEDRVYEQYF. J is TRBJ2-7 and V is TRBV2, with 8 bases aligning to TRBD1. Trimming removed 3 bases from V and 3 bases from J; junction bases left unmatched: 1. CDR1 is SNHLY, CDR2 FYNNEI, per germline. The CDR3 covers 13 residues.

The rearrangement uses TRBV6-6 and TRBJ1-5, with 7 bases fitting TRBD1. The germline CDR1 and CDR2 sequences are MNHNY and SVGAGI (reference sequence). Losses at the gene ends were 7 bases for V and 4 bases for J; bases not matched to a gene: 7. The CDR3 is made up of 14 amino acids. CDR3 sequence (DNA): TGTGCCAGCAACAAGAGGGGGCAGAATCAGCCCCAGCATTTT. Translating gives CASNKRGQNQPQHF.

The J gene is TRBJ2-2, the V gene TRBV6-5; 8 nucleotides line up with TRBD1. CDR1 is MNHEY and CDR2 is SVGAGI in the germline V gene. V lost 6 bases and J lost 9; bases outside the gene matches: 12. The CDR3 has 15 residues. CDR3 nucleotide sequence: TGTGCCAGCAGCTCCGGGACAGGAGTCGGCAGGGAGCTGTTTTTT. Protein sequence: CASSSGTGVGRELFF.

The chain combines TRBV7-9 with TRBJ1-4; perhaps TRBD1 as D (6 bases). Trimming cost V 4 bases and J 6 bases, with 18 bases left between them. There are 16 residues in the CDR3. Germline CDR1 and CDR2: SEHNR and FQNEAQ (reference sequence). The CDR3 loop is CASSSATTGAYEKLFF. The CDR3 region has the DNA TGTGCCAGCAGCTCGGCTACGACAGGCGCCTATGAAAAACTGTTTTTT.

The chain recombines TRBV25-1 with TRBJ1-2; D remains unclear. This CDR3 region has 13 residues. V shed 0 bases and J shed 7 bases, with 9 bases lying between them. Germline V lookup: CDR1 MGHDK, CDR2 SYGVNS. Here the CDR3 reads CASSEYSVSGYTF. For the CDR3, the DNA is TGTGCCAGCAGTGAATATAGCGTCAGTGGCTACACCTTC.

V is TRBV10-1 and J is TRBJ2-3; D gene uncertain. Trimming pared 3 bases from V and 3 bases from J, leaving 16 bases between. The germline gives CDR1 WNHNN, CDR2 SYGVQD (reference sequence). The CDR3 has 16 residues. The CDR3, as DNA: TGCGCCAGCAGTGATTCCCGTTACCCTAGGACAGATACGCAGTATTTT. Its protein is CASSDSRYPRTDTQYF.

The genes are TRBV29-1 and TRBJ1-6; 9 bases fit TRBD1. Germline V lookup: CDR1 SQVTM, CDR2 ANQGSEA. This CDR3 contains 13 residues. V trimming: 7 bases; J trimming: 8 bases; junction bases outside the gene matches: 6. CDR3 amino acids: CSARDREDSPLHF. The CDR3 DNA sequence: TGCAGCGCCCGGGACAGGGAGGATTCACCCCTCCACTTT.

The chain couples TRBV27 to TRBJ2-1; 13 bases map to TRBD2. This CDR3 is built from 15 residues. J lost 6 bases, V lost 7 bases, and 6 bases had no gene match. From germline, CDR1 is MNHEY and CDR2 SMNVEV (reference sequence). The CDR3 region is CASTQTSGRVNEQFF. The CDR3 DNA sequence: TGTGCCAGCACGCAAACTAGCGGGAGGGTCAATGAGCAGTTCTTC.

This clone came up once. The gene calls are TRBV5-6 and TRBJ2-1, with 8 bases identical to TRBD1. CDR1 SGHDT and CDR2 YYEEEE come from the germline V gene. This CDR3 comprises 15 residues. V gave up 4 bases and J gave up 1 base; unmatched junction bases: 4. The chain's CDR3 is CASSVDRGSYNEQFF. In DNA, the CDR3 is TGTGCCAGCAGCGTCGACAGGGGATCCTACAATGAGCAGTTCTTC.

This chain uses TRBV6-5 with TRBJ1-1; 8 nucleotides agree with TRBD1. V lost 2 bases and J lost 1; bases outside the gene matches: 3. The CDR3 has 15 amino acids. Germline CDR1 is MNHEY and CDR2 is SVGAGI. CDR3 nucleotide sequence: TGTGCCAGCAGTTACCCAGGGACAGGGAACACTGAAGCTTTCTTT. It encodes CASSYPGTGNTEAFF.

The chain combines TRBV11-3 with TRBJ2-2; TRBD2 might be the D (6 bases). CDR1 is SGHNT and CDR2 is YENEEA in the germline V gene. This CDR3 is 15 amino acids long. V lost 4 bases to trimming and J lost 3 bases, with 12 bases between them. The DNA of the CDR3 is TGTGCCAGCAGCTCGACTAGGAGATACACCGGGGAGCTGTTTTTT. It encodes CASSSTRRYTGELFF.

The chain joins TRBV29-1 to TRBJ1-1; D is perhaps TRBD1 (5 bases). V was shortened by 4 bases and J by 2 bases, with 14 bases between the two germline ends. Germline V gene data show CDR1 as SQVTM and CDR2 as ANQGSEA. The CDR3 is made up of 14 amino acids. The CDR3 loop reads CSVAGGGFNTEAFF. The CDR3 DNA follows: TGCAGCGTTGCGGGGGGGGGATTCAACACTGAAGCTTTCTTT. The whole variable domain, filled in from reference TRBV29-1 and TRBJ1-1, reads SAVISQKPSRDICQRGTSLTIQCQVDSQVTMMFWYRQQPGQSLTLIATANQGSEATYESGFVIDKFPISRPNLTFSTLTVSNMSPEDSSIYLCSVAGGGFNTEAFFGQGTRLTVV.

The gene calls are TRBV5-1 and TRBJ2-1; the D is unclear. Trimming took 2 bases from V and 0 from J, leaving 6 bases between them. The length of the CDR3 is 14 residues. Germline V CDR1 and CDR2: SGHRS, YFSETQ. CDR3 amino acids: CASSFHSSYNEQFF. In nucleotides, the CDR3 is TGCGCCAGCAGCTTCCATAGCTCCTACAATGAGCAGTTCTTC.

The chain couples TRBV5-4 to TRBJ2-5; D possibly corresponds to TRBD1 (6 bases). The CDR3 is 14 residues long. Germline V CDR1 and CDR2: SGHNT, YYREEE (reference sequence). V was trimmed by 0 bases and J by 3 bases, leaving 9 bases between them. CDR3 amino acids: CASSLAGAKETQYF. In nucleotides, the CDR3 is TGTGCCAGCAGCTTGGCAGGGGCCAAAGAGACCCAGTACTTC. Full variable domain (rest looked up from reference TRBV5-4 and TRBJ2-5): ETGVTQSPTHLIKTRGQQVTLRCSSQSGHNTVSWYQQALGQGPQFIFQYYREEENGRGNFPPRFSGLQFPNYSSELNVNALELDDSALYLCASSLAGAKETQYFGPGTRLLVL.

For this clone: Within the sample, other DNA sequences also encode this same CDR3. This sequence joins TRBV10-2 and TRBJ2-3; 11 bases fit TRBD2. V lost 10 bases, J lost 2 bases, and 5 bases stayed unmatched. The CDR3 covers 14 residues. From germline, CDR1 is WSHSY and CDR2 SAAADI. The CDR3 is CATSTSGDTDTQYF. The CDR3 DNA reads TGCGCCACCTCGACTAGCGGGGACACAGATACGCAGTATTTT.

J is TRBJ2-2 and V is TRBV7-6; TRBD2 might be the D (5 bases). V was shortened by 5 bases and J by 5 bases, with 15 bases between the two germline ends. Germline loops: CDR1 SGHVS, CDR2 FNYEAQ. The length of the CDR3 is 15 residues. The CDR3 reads CASSPRDVETGELFF. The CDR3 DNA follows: TGTGCCAGCAGCCCGAGGGATGTGGAGACCGGGGAGCTGTTTTTT.